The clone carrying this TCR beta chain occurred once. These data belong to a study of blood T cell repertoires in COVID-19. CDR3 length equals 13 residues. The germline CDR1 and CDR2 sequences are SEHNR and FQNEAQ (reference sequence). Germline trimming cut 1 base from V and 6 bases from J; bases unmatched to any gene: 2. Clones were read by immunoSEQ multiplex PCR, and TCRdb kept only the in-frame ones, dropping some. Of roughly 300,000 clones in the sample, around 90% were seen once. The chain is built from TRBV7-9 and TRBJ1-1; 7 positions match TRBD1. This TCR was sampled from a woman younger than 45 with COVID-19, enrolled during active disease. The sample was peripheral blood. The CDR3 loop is CASSLVTGAEAFF. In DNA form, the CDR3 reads TGTGCCAGCAGCTTAGTCACAGGGGCTGAAGCTTTCTTT.